This T cell receptor (beta chain) was observed in a study of T cell repertoires in cytomegalovirus infection. Study at large: CMV infection plus the matching HLA type was flagged by public TCR beta signatures.

TCRdb reanalysed the reads using MiXCR and keeps one entry per CDR3 protein. This table holds a few hundred thousand distinct CDR3 sequences, approximately 15% found once. This clonotype was counted between two and nine times. Its antigen is not known. Study-wide results and caveats: In two of eight donors, the top clonotype was HLA-C-restricted CMV-specific. Totalled public TCR beta family frequency picked out people who carried CMV plus the relevant HLA.

Sequencing input: CD8+ T cells from PBMCs. This receptor was identified in a human donor in good health (CMV status not recorded). Some clones in this sample may be carry-over from other donors' samples.

CDR3 sequence: CASSTAGDTQYF. In nucleotides, the CDR3 is TGTGCCAGCAGCACAGCGGGGGATACGCAGTATTTT. This rearrangement joins TRBV6-1 to TRBJ2-3; 7 nucleotides agree with TRBD2. The V gene end was trimmed by 6 bases and the J gene end by 6 bases; junction bases not matched to a gene: 3. The CDR3 loop spans 12 amino acids. Germline lookup yields CDR1 MNHNS and CDR2 SASEGT.